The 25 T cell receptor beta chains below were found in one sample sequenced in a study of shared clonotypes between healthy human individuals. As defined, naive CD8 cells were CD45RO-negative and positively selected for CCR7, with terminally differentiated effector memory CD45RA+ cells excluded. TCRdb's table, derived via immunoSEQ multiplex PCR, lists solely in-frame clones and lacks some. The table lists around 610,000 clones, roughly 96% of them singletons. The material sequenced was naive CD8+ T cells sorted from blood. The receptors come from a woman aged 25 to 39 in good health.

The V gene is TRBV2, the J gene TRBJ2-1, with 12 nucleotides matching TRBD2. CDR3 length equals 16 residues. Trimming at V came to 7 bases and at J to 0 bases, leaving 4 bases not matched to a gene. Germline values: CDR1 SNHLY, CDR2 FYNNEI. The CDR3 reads CASISTSGSSYNEQFF. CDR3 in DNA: TGTGCCAGCATTTCGACTAGCGGGAGCTCCTACAATGAGCAGTTCTTC.

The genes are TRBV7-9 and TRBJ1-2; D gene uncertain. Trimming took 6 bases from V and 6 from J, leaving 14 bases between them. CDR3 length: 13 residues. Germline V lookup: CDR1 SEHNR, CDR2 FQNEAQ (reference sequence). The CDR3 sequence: CASRLDPGHGYTF. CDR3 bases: TGTGCCAGCAGACTAGACCCTGGGCATGGCTACACCTTC.

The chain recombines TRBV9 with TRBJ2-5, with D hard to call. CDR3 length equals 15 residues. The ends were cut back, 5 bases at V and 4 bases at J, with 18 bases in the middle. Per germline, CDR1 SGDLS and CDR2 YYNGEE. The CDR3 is CASSHNTVSGETQYF. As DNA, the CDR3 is TGTGCCAGCAGTCACAATACCGTGAGTGGAGAGACCCAGTACTTC.

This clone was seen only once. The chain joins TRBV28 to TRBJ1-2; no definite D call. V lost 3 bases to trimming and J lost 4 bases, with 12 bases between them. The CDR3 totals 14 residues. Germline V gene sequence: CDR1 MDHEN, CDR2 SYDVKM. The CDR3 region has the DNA TGTGCCAGCAGTTTGTACGGTGAAAGCTATGGCTACACCTTC. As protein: CASSLYGESYGYTF.

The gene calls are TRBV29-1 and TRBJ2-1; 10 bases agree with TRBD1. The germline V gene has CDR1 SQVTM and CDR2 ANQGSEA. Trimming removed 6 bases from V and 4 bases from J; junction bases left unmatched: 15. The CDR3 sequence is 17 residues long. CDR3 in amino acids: CSVLLNRQGAAYNEQFF. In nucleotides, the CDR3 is TGCAGCGTCCTTTTAAATAGACAGGGGGCAGCTTACAATGAGCAGTTCTTC.

CDR3 sequence reads: CASNLSYNEQFF. In DNA form, the CDR3 reads TGTGCCAGCAACCTCTCCTACAATGAGCAGTTCTTC. The chain joins TRBV28 to TRBJ2-1; D gene unclear. CDR3 size: 12 residues. Trimming stripped 7 bases from V and 0 bases from J, with 4 bases between. Germline V gene data show CDR1 as MDHEN and CDR2 as SYDVKM.

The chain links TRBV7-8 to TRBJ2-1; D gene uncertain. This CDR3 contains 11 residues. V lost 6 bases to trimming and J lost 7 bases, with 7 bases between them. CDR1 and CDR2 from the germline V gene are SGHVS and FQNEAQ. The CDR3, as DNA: TGTGCCAGCAGTCCCGGTAATGAGCAGTTCTTC. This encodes CASSPGNEQFF. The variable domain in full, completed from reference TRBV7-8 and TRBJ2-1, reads GAGVSQSPRYKVAKRGQDVALRCDPISGHVSLFWYQQALGQGPEFLTYFQNEAQLDKSGLPSDRFFAERPEGSVSTLKIQRTQQEDSAVYLCASSPGNEQFFGPGTRLTVL.

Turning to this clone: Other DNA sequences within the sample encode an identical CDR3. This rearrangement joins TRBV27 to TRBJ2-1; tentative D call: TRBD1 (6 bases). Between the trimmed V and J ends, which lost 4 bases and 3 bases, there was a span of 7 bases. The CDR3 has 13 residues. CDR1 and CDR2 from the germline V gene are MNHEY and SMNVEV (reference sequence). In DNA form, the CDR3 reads TGTGCCAGCAGTTCGACAGGCTACAATGAGCAGTTCTTC. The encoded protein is CASSSTGYNEQFF.

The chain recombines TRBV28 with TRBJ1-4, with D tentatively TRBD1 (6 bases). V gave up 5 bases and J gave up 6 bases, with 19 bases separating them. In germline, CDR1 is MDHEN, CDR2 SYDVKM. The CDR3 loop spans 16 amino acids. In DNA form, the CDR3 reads TGTGCCAGCAGTCCGCGGCTAGGGACACTCGATGAAAAACTGTTTTTT. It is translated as CASSPRLGTLDEKLFF.

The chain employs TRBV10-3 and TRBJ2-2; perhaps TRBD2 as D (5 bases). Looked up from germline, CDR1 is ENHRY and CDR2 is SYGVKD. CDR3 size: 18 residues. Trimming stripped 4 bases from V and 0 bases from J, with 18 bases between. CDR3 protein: CAISGRMGGQTNTGELFF. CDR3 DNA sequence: TGTGCCATCAGTGGTAGGATGGGCGGGCAGACGAACACCGGGGAGCTGTTTTTT.

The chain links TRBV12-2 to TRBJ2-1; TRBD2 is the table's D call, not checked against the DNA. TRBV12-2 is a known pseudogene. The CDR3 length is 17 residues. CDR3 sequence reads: CASRLVVGEAGINEQFF. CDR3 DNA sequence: TGTGCAAGTCGCTTAGTAGTCGGGGAGGCCGGTATCAATGAGCAGTTCTTC.

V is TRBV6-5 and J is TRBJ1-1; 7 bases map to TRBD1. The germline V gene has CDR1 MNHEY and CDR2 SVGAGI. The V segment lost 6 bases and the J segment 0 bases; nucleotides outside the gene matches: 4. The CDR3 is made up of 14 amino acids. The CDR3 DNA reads TGTGCCAGCAGAGCGACAGGGATGAACACTGAAGCTTTCTTT. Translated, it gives CASRATGMNTEAFF.

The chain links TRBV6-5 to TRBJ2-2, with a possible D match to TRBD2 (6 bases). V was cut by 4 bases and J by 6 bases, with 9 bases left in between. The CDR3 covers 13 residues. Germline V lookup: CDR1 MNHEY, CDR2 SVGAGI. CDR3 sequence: CASSFTGAGELFF. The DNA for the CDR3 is TGTGCCAGCAGTTTCACGGGGGCCGGGGAGCTGTTTTTT.

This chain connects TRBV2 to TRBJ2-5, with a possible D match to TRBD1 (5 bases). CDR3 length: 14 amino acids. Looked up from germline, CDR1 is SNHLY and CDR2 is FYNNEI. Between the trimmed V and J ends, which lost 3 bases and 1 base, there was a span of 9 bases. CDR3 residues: CASSERTRQETQYF. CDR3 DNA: TGTGCCAGCAGTGAGAGGACACGCCAAGAGACCCAGTACTTC.

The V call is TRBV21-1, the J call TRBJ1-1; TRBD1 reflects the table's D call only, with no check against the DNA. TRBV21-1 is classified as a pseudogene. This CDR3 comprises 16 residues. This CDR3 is CASSKSKGRWGTEAFF. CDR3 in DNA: TGTGCCAGCAGCAAAAGCAAGGGGCGTTGGGGCACTGAAGCTTTCTTT.

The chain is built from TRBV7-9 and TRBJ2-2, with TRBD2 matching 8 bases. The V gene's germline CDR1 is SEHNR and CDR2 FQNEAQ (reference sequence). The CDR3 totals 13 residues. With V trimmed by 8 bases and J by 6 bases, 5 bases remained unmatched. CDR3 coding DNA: TGTGCCAGCCTAAGCGGGGGCGCCGGGGAGCTGTTTTTT. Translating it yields CASLSGGAGELFF.

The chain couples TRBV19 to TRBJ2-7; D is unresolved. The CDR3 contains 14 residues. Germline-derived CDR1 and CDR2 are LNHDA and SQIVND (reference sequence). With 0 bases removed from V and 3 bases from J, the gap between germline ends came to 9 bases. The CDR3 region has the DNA TGTGCCAGTAGTATAGATGGGGAATACTACGAGCAGTACTTC. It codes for CASSIDGEYYEQYF.

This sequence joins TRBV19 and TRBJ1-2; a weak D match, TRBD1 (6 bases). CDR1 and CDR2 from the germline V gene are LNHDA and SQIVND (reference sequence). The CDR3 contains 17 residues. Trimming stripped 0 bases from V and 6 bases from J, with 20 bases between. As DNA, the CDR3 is TGTGCCAGTAGTATAGATCTATGGGGCCAAGGGGGAGATGGCTACACCTTC. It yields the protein CASSIDLWGQGGDGYTF.

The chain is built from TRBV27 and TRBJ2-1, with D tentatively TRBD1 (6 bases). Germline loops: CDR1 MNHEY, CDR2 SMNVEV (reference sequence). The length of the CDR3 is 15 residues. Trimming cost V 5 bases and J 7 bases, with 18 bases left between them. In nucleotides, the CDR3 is TGTGCCAGCAGTGACACAGGGTCTAGGATAAATGAGCAGTTCTTC. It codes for CASSDTGSRINEQFF.

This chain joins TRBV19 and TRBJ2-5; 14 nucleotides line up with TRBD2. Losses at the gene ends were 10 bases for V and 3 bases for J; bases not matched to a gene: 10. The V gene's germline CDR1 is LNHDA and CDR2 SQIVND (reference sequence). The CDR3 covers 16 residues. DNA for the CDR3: TGTGCCACTAACACCCCGGGACTAGCGGGAGAAGAGACCCAGTACTTC. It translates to CATNTPGLAGEETQYF.

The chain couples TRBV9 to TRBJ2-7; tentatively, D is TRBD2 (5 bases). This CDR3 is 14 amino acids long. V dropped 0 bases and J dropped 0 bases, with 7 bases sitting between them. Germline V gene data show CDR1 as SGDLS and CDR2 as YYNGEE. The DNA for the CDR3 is TGTGCCAGCAGCGTAGAGCGGAGCTCCTACGAGCAGTACTTC. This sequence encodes CASSVERSSYEQYF.

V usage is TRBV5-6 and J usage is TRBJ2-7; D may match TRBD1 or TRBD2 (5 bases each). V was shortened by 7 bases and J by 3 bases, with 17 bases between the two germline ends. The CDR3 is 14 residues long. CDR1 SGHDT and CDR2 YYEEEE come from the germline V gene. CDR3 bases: TGTGCCAGCGGTAGCGAAGGGGCCTTCTACGAGCAGTACTTC. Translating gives CASGSEGAFYEQYF.

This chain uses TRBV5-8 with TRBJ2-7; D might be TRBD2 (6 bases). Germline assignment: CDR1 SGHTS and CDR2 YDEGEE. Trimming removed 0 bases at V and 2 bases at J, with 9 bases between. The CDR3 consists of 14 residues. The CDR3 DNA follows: TGTGCCAGCAGCTTGGGATCGGGGGCCTACGAGCAGTACTTC. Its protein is CASSLGSGAYEQYF. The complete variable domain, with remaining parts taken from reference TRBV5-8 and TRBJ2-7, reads EAGVTQSPTHLIKTRGQQATLRCSPISGHTSVYWYQQALGLGLQFLLWYDEGEERNRGNFPPRFSGRQFPNYSSELNVNALELEDSALYLCASSLGSGAYEQYFGPGTRLTVT.

CDR3 amino acids: CASSLSGTDCEQYF. CDR3 sequence (DNA): TGTGCCAGCAGTTTGTCCGGGACAGACTGCGAGCAGTACTTC. This chain links TRBV28 with TRBJ2-7, with TRBD1 matching 7 bases. V lost 3 bases, J lost 6 bases, and 8 bases stayed unmatched. Per germline, CDR1 MDHEN and CDR2 SYDVKM. This CDR3 has 14 amino acids.

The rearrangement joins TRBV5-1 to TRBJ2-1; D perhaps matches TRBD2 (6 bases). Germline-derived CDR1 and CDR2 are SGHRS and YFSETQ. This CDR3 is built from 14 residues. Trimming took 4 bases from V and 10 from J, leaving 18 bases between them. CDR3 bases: TGCGCCAGCAGCCCTTGGGGGGAAGATATGGAGCAGTTCTTC. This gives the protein CASSPWGEDMEQFF. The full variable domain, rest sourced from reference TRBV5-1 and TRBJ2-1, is KAGVTQTPRYLIKTRGQQVTLSCSPISGHRSVSWYQQTPGQGLQFLFEYFSETQRNKGNFPGRFSGRQFSNSRSEMNVSTLELGDSALYLCASSPWGEDMEQFFGPGTRLTVL.